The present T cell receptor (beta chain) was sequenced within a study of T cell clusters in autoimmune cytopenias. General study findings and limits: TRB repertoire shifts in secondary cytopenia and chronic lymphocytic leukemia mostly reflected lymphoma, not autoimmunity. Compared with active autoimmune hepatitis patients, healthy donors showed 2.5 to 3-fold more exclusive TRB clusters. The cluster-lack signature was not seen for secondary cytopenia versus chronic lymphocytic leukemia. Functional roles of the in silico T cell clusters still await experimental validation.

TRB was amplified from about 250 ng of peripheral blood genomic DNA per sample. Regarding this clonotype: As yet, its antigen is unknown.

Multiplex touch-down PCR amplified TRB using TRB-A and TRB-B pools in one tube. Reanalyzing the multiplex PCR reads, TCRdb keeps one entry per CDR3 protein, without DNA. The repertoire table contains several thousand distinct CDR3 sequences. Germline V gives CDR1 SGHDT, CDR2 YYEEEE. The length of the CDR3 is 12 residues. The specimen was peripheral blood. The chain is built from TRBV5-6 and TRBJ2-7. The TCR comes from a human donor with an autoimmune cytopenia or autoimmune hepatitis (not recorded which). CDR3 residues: CASSLGGYEQYF.